This T cell receptor beta chain originates from a study of blood T cells in healthy people across ages. Study outcomes and limitations: Compared with aged donors, long-lived donors showed fewer expanded clones, suggesting selection.

PCR was performed a second time for about 7 to 12 cycles using a sample-barcoded 5' primer and a J-beta primer mix. MiXCR, applied by TCRdb to the 5' RACE reads, yields one record per CDR3 protein. The sample has about 1.5 million distinct CDR3 sequences, less than 45% seen once. The CDR3 contains 15 residues. Germline V gives CDR1 LGHNA, CDR2 YNFKEQ. V gave up 1 base and J gave up 5 bases, with 14 bases separating them. As regards this clonotype: Its antigen remains unknown.

Sequenced material: blood. The TCR originated in a woman under 30 in good health. The V gene is TRBV4-2, the J gene TRBJ2-5; the D gene is possibly TRBD2 (5 bases). The CDR3 sequence: CASSQAAGFGETQYF. CDR3 nucleotides: TGTGCCAGCAGCCAAGCTGCGGGTTTCGGCGAGACCCAGTACTTC.